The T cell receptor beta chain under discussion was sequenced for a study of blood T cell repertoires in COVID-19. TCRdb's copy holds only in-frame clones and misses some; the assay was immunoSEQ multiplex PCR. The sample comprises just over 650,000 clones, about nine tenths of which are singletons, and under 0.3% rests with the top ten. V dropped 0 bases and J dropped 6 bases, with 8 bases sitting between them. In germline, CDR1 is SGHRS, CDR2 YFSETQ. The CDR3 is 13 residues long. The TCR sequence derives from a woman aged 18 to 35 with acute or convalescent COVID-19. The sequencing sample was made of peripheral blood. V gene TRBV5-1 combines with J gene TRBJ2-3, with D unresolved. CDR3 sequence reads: CASSLVSMDTQYF. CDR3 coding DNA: TGCGCCAGCAGCTTGGTTAGCATGGATACGCAGTATTTT.